This T cell receptor (beta chain) derives from a study of shared clonotypes between healthy human individuals. For the study at large: A donor's plate count was three for CD4 naive and three for CD4 memory; CD8 naive had two and CD8 memory one.

Study-level findings and limits: Clonotype sharing levels among donors were expected to vary with sequencing depth.

Trimming shortened V by 3 bases and J by 5 bases, and 13 bases separated the two germline ends. This CDR3 is 15 amino acids long. Germline lookup yields CDR1 MDHEN and CDR2 SYDVKM. Deep-level settings were used for running the assay. Using approximately 200 ng DNA, 32,000 or so T cell genomes, the sorted-subset replicate PCRs were run. Assay used: immunoSEQ multiplex PCR; TCRdb lists only in-frame clones, some missing. The table includes 800,000 or so clones, about 96% detected once. CD45RO-negative, CCR7-positively selected cells formed the naive CD8 fraction, excluding terminally differentiated effector memory CD45RA+ cells. Concerning this clone itself: The antigen is undetermined.

Sequences were obtained from naive CD8+ T cells sorted from blood. The chain employs TRBV28 and TRBJ1-4; no clear D. This sequence originates from a man under 40 in good health. CDR3 sequence reads: CASSFWGIANEKLFF. The DNA for the CDR3 is TGTGCCAGCAGTTTTTGGGGTATCGCGAATGAAAAACTGTTTTTT.